The rows below give T cell receptor beta chains drawn from one sample of a study of blood T cell repertoires in COVID-19. The data were produced by immunoSEQ multiplex PCR, yet TCRdb's version contains in-frame clones alone and is incomplete. The table shows approximately 180,000 clones, with roughly 82% occurring only once. Sequenced sample: PBMCs or T cells enriched from blood (not recorded which). The receptors originated from a woman aged 60-75 years with acute COVID-19. CDR3s include the opening cysteine and the closing phenylalanine or tryptophan. D genes are given only for firm matches. Only part of the rows carry a size: once, few, many, or a class if the clone is expanded.

CDR3 protein,CDR3 DNA,J gene,V gene,D gene,CDR3 length,clone size
CASSGGLAGVLVPETQYF,TGTGCCAGCTCCGGAGGACTAGCGGGAGTCCTAGTCCCAGAGACCCAGTACTTC,TRBJ2-5,TRBV18,TRBD2,18,few
CSVTRERKTGELFF,TGCAGCGTGACCCGGGAGAGGAAGACCGGGGAGCTGTTTTTT,TRBJ2-2,TRBV29-1,-,14,-
CASSLPSAPGDTQYF,TGTGCCAGCAGTTTGCCTAGCGCGCCTGGGGATACGCAGTATTTT,TRBJ2-3,TRBV5-5,-,15,-
CAISEQGGPEAFF,TGTGCCATCAGTGAGCAAGGGGGCCCTGAAGCTTTCTTT,TRBJ1-1,TRBV10-3,TRBD1,13,few
CASSLSGGNTDTQYF,TGTGCCAGCAGCCTTAGCGGGGGGAACACAGATACGCAGTATTTT,TRBJ2-3,TRBV6-2/TRBV6-3,TRBD2,15,-
CASSYAGWDRGKTQYF,TGTGCCAGCAGTTACGCGGGTTGGGACAGGGGGAAGACCCAGTACTTC,TRBJ2-5,TRBV6-2/TRBV6-3,TRBD1,16,-
CAWSVTGPGNTIYF,TGTGCCTGGAGTGTGACAGGGCCGGGAAACACCATATATTTT,TRBJ1-3,TRBV30,TRBD1,14,-
CASSIMADADYGYTF,TGCGCCAGCAGCATAATGGCCGATGCGGATTATGGCTACACCTTC,TRBJ1-2,TRBV5-1,-,15,-
CASSLDQGSDNEQFF,TGTGCCAGCAGCTTGGATCAGGGGTCGGACAATGAGCAGTTCTTC,TRBJ2-1,TRBV5-8,-,15,-
CASSPGGYYGYTF,TGTGCCAGCAGTCCGGGGGGGTACTATGGCTACACCTTC,TRBJ1-2,TRBV9,-,13,-
CASSGRTGGVTDTQYF,TGTGCCAGCAGTGGACGGACAGGGGGCGTCACAGATACGCAGTATTTT,TRBJ2-3,TRBV27,TRBD1,16,-
CASSEPGTAEFF,TGTGCCAGCAGCGAGCCCGGGACAGCGGAGTTCTTT,TRBJ1-1,TRBV9,TRBD1,12,-
CASSLGLAVPYEQYF,TGTGCCAGTAGTCTAGGACTAGCGGTTCCCTACGAGCAGTACTTC,TRBJ2-7,TRBV19,TRBD2,15,few
CASSYLEELVGYTF,TGTGCCAGCAGTTACTTAGAAGAGCTGGTAGGCTACACCTTC,TRBJ1-2,TRBV28,-,14,few
CASNPLGQNTEAFF,TGTGCCAGCAACCCCCTCGGACAGAACACTGAAGCTTTCTTT,TRBJ1-1,TRBV5-5,-,14,once
CSASPPRGALTEAFF,TGCAGTGCTAGTCCCCCCCGGGGGGCGTTGACTGAAGCTTTCTTT,TRBJ1-1,TRBV20-1,-,15,-